This T cell receptor beta chain comes out of a study of T cells in Graves' hyperthyroidism and ophthalmopathy. Amplified TCR beta CDR3 regions came from RNA transcripts. The primer set for the first-round RT-PCR of the TCR CDR3 was HTBI. Each CDR3 protein is one row after TCRdb ran MiXCR on the multiplex PCR reads. The sample has a few hundred thousand distinct CDR3 sequences; about a sixth are singletons. Ten or more counts support this clonotype. The germline CDR1 and CDR2 sequences are MNHEY and SVGEGT. The ends were cut back, 6 bases at V and 7 bases at J, with 12 bases in the middle. CDR3 size: 12 residues.

This TCR came from a woman in her thirties or forties with Graves' ophthalmopathy. The sequencing sample was made of blood. The rearrangement uses TRBV6-2 or TRBV6-3 and TRBJ2-5; no clear D. Here the CDR3 reads CASSPLFGTQYF. The CDR3 region has the DNA TGTGCCAGCAGCCCCTTATTTGGGACCCAGTACTTC.